The present entry profiles one TCR beta chain with its context. This specimen comes from a study of cytomegalovirus exposure and HLA in healthy donors. Primers included in the PCR were 60 Vbeta and 13 Jbeta primers. Libraries were prepared by immunoSEQ multiplex PCR; TCRdb keeps only in-frame clonotypes and omits some of them. The sample has 150,000 to 200,000 clones; about three quarters are singletons. Specimen: PBMCs. The sequence was collected from a woman aged 40 to 49 in good health and CMV-seropositive.

CDR3 loop: CASSLGSTGGGTEAFF. In DNA form, the CDR3 reads TGTGCCAGCAGTTTGGGCTCGACAGGGGGAGGGACTGAAGCTTTCTTT. This chain connects TRBV27 to TRBJ1-1, with 9 bases aligning to TRBD1. J was trimmed by 5 bases and V by 3 bases; bases with no gene match: 10. The germline gives CDR1 MNHEY, CDR2 SMNVEV (reference sequence). The CDR3 is 16 amino acids.